Shown below are 8 T cell receptor beta chains from a single sample sequenced in a study of response to subunit inactivated influenza vaccine. TCRdb analysed the RT-PCR reads with MiXCR anew, one entry per CDR3 protein. The table records some 640,000 distinct CDR3 sequences, around 13% of them present only once. Source: PBMCs from blood, taken 14 to 15 days before vaccination. The receptors come from a man aged 50-60 years who received an inactivated influenza vaccine.

J is TRBJ2-7 and V is TRBV5-6; D possibly uses TRBD1 or TRBD2 (6 bases each). Trimming took off 1 base at V and 4 bases at J, with 36 bases between the two ends. CDR3 length: 22 residues. Germline CDR1 reads SGHDT; CDR2 reads YYEEEE. The CDR3 DNA follows: TGTGCCAGCAGCTTGCGTGTTCAGGGGCTATGGACTAACCGTATTTATAATTACGAGCAGTACTTC. Its translation is CASSLRVQGLWTNRIYNYEQYF. Supplemented by reference TRBV5-6 and TRBJ2-7, the full variable domain reads DAGVTQSPTHLIKTRGQQVTLRCSPKSGHDTVSWYQQALGQGPQFIFQYYEEEERQRGNFPDRFSGHQFPNYSSELNVNALLLGDSALYLCASSLRVQGLWTNRIYNYEQYFGPGTRLTVT.

This clonotype has at least ten counts. This chain uses TRBV20-1 with TRBJ2-7, with 8 nucleotides matching TRBD2. Germline-derived CDR1 and CDR2 are DFQATT and SNEGSKA (reference sequence). Trimming took 7 bases from V and 2 from J; bases not matched to a gene: 7. The CDR3 covers 13 residues. The CDR3 DNA is TGCAGTGTCAGACTAGCGTACGCCTACGAGCAGTACTTC. Translated, it gives CSVRLAYAYEQYF.

The sample holds one count of this clonotype. The chain has TRBV5-1 and TRBJ2-1; TRBD2 matches 7 bases. The CDR3 length is 14 residues. Germline V gene sequence: CDR1 SGHRS, CDR2 YFSETQ. The V segment lost 2 bases and the J segment 9 bases; nucleotides outside the gene matches: 8. CDR3 protein: CASSFGVSGGEQFF. The CDR3 DNA is TGCGCCAGCAGCTTTGGGGTTTCGGGGGGTGAGCAGTTCTTC.

V usage is TRBV5-1 and J usage is TRBJ2-7, with 8 bases aligning to TRBD2. With 2 bases clipped from V and 4 bases from J, the junction kept 11 bases outside the gene matches. The CDR3 totals 16 residues. Per germline, CDR1 SGHRS and CDR2 YFSETQ. The CDR3 bases are TGCGCCAGCAGCTTAACTACTGCGGGGGGAGTATACGAGCAGTACTTC. Its protein is CASSLTTAGGVYEQYF. Supplemented by reference TRBV5-1 and TRBJ2-7, the full variable domain reads KAGVTQTPRYLIKTRGQQVTLSCSPISGHRSVSWYQQTPGQGLQFLFEYFSETQRNKGNFPGRFSGRQFSNSRSEMNVSTLELGDSALYLCASSLTTAGGVYEQYFGPGTRLTVT.

V usage is TRBV7-9 and J usage is TRBJ1-4; perhaps TRBD1 as D (5 bases). Per germline, CDR1 SEHNR and CDR2 FQNEAQ (reference sequence). Trimming left V 5 bases short and J 7 bases short, with 14 bases between. The CDR3 runs to 14 residues. The CDR3 here is CASSAAGGGEKLFF. Written as DNA, the CDR3 is TGTGCCAGCAGCGCGGCGGGGGGAGGTGAAAAACTGTTTTTT.

V is TRBV27 and J is TRBJ2-7, with 10 bases fitting TRBD2. With 7 bases clipped from V and 4 bases from J, the junction kept 10 bases outside the gene matches. CDR3 length equals 15 residues. Germline loops: CDR1 MNHEY, CDR2 SMNVEV (reference sequence). In DNA, the CDR3 is TGTGCCAGCACCGTCAGCGGGAGGGCCTTTTACGAGCAGTACTTC. Encoded protein: CASTVSGRAFYEQYF.

V usage is TRBV11-1 and J usage is TRBJ2-6; D perhaps matches TRBD1 (5 bases). Germline V gene sequence: CDR1 SGHAT, CDR2 FQDESV (reference sequence). The CDR3 consists of 16 residues. V shed 7 bases and J shed 1 base, with 14 bases lying between them. This CDR3 reads CASNKRAGSGANVLTF. DNA of the CDR3: TGTGCCAGCAACAAACGAGCAGGGTCTGGGGCCAACGTCCTGACTTTC.

This clonotype occurred many times. The chain combines TRBV20-1 with TRBJ2-1; D may be TRBD2 (5 bases). From germline, CDR1 is DFQATT and CDR2 SNEGSKA (reference sequence). Trimming shortened V by 6 bases and J by 0 bases, and 12 bases separated the two germline ends. The CDR3 covers 14 residues. DNA of the CDR3: TGCAGTGCAAGAACTACTAGCTCCTACAATGAGCAGTTCTTC. This sequence encodes CSARTTSSYNEQFF.